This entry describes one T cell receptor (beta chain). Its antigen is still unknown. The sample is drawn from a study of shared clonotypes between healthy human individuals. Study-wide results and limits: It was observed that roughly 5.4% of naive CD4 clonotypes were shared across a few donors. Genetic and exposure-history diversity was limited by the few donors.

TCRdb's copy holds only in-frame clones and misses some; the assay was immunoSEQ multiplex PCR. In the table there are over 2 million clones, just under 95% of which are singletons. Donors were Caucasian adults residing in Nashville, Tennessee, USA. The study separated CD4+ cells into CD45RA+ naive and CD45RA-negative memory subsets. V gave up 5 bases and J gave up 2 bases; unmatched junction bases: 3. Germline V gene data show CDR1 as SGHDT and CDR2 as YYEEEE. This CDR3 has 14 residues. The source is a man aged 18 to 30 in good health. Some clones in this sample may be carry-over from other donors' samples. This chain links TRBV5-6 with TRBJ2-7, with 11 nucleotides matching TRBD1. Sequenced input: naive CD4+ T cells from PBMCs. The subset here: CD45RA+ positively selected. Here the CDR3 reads CASRGQGGTYEQYF. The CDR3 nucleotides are TGTGCCAGCAGGGGACAGGGGGGGACCTACGAGCAGTACTTC.